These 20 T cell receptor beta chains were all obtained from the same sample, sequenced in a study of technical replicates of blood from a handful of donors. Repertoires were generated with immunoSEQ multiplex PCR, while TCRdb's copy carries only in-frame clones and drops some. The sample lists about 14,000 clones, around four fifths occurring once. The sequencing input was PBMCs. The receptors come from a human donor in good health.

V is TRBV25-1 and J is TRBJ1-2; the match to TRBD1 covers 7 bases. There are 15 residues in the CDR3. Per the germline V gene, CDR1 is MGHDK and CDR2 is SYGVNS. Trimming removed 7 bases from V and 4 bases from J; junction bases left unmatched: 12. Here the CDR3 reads CASNHTRGLSYGYTF. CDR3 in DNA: TGTGCCAGCAACCACACTAGGGGGCTTAGCTATGGCTACACCTTC.

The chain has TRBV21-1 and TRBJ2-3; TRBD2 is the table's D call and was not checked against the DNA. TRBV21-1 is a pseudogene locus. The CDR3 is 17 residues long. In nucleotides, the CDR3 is TGTGCCAGCAGCAAAGGGCGATTGGGGGGGCCCACAGATACGCAGTATTTT. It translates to CASSKGRLGGPTDTQYF.

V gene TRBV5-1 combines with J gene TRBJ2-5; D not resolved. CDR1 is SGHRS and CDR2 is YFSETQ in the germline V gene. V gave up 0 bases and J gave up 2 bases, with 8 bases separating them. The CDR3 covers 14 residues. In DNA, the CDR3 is TGCGCCAGCAGCTTGGCGCGGCAGCAAGAGACCCAGTACTTC. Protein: CASSLARQQETQYF.

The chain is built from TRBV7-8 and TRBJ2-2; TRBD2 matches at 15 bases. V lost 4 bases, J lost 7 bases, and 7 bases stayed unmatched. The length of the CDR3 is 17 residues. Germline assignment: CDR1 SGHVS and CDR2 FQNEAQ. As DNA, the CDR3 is TGTGCCAGCAGCTCCGGACTAGCGGGAGGGCTGGGCGGGGAGCTGTTTTTT. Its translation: CASSSGLAGGLGGELFF.

CDR3 sequence: CASADSRDSQETQYF. CDR3 bases: TGCGCCAGCGCAGATTCAAGGGACAGCCAAGAGACCCAGTACTTC. The chain couples TRBV10-1 to TRBJ2-5, with TRBD1 matching 7 bases. Looked up from germline, CDR1 is WNHNN and CDR2 is SYGVQD (reference sequence). V was clipped by 8 bases and J by 1 base; unmatched bases: 10. The length of the CDR3 is 15 residues.

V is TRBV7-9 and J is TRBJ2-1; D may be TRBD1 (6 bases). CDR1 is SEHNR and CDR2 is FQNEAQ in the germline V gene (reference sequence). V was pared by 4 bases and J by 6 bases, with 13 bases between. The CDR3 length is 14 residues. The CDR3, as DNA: TGTGCCAGCAGCTCCAACAGGGACGGCAATGAGCAGTTCTTC. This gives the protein CASSSNRDGNEQFF.

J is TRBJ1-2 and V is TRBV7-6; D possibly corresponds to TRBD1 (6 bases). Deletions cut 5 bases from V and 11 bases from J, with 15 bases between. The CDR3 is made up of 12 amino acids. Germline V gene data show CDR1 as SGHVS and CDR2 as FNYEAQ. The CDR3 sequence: CASSHPQGTYTF. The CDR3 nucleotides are TGTGCCAGCAGCCACCCACAGGGTACTTACACCTTC.

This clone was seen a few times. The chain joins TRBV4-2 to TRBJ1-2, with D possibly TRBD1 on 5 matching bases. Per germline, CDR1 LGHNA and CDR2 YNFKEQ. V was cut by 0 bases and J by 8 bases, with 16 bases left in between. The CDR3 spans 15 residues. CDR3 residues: CASSQEGNGGVGYTF. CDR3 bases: TGTGCCAGCAGCCAAGAAGGGAATGGAGGGGTCGGCTACACCTTC.

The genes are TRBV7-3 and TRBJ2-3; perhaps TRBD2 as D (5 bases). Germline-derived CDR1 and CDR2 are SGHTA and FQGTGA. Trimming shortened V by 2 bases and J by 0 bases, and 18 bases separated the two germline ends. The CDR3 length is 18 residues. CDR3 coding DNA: TGTGCCAGCAGCTTAGGTGGGAGAGCGGACGTTAGCACAGATACGCAGTATTTT. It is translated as CASSLGGRADVSTDTQYF.

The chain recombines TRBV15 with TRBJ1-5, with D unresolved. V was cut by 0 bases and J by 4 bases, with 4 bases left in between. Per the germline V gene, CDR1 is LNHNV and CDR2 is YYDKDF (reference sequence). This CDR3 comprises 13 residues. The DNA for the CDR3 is TGTGCCACCAGCAGAGATCTTAATCAGCCCCAGCATTTT. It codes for CATSRDLNQPQHF. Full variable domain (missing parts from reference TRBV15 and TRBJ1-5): DAMVIQNPRYQVTQFGKPVTLSCSQTLNHNVMYWYQQKSSQAPKLLFHYYDKDFNNEADTPDNFQSRRPNTSFCFLDIRSPGLGDTAMYLCATSRDLNQPQHFGDGTRLSIL.

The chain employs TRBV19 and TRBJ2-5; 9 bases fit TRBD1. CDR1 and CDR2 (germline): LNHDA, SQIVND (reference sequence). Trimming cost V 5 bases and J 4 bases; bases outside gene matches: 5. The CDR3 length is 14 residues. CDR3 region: CASSLAQGAETQYF. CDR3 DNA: TGTGCCAGTAGTCTTGCACAGGGGGCAGAGACCCAGTACTTC.

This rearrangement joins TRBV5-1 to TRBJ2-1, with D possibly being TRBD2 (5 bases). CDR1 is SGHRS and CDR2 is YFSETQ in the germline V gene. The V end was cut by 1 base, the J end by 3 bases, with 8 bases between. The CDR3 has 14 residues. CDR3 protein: CASSLSTSYNEQFF. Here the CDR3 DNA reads TGCGCCAGCAGCTTGTCAACTAGCTACAATGAGCAGTTCTTC.

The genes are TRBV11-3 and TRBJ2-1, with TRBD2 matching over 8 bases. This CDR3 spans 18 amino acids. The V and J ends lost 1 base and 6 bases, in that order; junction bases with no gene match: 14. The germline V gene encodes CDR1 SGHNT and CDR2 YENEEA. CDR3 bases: TGTGCCAGCAGCTTAGGGTACCCGGGGATAGCGGGGTCCAATGAGCAGTTCTTC. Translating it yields CASSLGYPGIAGSNEQFF.

The CDR3 loop is CASNPGDQPQHF. CDR3 sequence (DNA): TGTGCCAGCAACCCAGGGGATCAGCCCCAGCATTTT. This chain links TRBV6-6 with TRBJ1-5, with TRBD1 as a possible D gene (6 bases). Germline lookup yields CDR1 MNHNY and CDR2 SVGAGI (reference sequence). The CDR3 consists of 12 residues. Trimming cost V 7 bases and J 5 bases, with 9 bases left between them.

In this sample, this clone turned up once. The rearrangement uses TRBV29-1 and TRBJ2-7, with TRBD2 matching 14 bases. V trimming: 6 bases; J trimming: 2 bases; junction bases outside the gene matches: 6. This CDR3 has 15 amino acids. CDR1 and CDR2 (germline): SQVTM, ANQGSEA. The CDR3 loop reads CSVLGTSGSPYEQYF. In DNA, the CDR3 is TGCAGCGTGTTGGGGACTAGCGGGAGTCCCTACGAGCAGTACTTC.

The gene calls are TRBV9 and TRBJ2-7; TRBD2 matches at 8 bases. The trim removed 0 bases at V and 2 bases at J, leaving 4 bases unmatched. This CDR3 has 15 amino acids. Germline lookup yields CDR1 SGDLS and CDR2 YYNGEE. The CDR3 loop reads CASSVDSGSPYEQYF. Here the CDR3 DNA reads TGTGCCAGCAGCGTAGACAGCGGGAGTCCCTACGAGCAGTACTTC.

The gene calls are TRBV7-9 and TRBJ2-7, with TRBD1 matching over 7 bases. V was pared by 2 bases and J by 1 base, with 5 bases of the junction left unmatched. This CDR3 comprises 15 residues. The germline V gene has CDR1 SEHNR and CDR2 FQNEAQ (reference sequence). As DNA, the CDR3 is TGTGCCAGCAGCTTATGGGACAGAGGATCCTACGAGCAGTACTTC. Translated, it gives CASSLWDRGSYEQYF.

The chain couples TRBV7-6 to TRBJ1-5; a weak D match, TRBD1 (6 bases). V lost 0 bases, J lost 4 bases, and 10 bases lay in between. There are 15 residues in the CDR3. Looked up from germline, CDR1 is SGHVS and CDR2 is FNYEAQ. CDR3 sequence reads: CASSLAPGENQPQHF. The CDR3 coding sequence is TGTGCCAGCAGCTTAGCCCCAGGGGAGAATCAGCCCCAGCATTTT.

The CDR3 protein is CASSDSAETGELFF. CDR3 in DNA: TGTGCCAGCAGTGACTCAGCCGAAACCGGGGAGCTGTTTTTT. This rearrangement joins TRBV6-4 to TRBJ2-2; D ambiguous. The CDR3 sequence is 14 residues long. CDR1 MRHNA and CDR2 SNTAGT come from the germline V gene. The V end lost 0 bases, the J end lost 5 bases, and 7 bases lay between the germline ends.

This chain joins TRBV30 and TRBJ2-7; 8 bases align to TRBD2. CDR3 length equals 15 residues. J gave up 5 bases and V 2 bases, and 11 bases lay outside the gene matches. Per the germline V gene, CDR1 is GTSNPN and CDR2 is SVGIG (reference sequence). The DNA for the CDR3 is TGTGCCTGGAGTCCCAGCAGCGGGAGAAGCGACGAGCAGTACTTC. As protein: CAWSPSSGRSDEQYF.